The source of this T cell receptor (beta chain) is a study of blood T cell repertoires in COVID-19 (dated by TCRdb to the early 2020s). At the level of the whole study: Collaborator samples came from the United States, Italy and Spain and covered acute and convalescent phases of COVID-19. The prospective study material was composed of cDNA or gDNA derived from T cells, B-cell-depleted T cells, or PBMCs. The dataset comprised deeply sampled blood TCRbeta repertoires from subjects exposed to, actively infected with, or recovered from COVID-19. The samples were drawn from two sources: the first 160 participants of the ongoing ImmuneRACE study, and 950 to 1,500 subjects contributed by 6 global collaborators. Where available, HLA class I and class II types were taken from metadata supplied by the sample provider and were not determined by assay-based typing. Nearly every sample came with metadata listing a de-identified subject ID, COVID-19 status, age in years and sex. The repertoires were released in a freely available public database meant as a resource for research on the immune response to SARS-CoV-2. Broader findings and caveats from the paper: The amount of clinical and demographic metadata varied by source and participant and was provided uncurated.

TCRbeta CDR3 regions were amplified from genomic DNA by means of the immunoSEQ Assay, a bias-controlled multiplex PCR. The authors' analysis ran thus. Within the assay, amplification of reference gene primers was used to estimate how many nucleated cells each sample contained. To quantify the absolute abundance of each unique TCRbeta CDR3 rearrangement, sequence reads were collapsed and filtered. For each sample, productive Simpson clonality was calculated as the square root of Simpson's diversity index over productive rearrangements. As stored in TCRdb, this immuneACCESS dataset retains in-frame rearrangements with V and J assigned. A fraction of the clones does not appear; measured against another copy, unresolved V genes explain less than half of the discrepancy, and the remainder lacks a known reason. The V and J calls and clone size were taken over from that table, and D and trimming were inferred from the DNA. Present in this sample are around 300,000 clones, roughly 85% of which were seen just once. The ten largest clonotypes hold 8% to 10% of the sample.

V and J are trimmed by 4 bases and 5 bases, and the gene matches miss 4 bases of the junction. Taken from cysteine to phenylalanine, the CDR3 has 15 residues. The DNA shown is the 45-base CDR3, in frame from base 1. The germline V gene (reference sequence) provides CDR1 WNHNN and CDR2 SYGVQD. Comments on this clone: Which antigen it targets is not known. No much larger clone exists at a distance of one base, and base qualities are not known.

Another Seattle source contributed samples from volunteer blood donors who had recovered from COVID-19. Collaborating institutions collected whole blood in K2EDTA tubes following their own protocols. For TCRbeta analysis, collaborators shipped samples as frozen whole blood, isolated PBMCs, or DNA extracted from either of those sample types. The TCR sequence derives from a woman aged 50 to 60 who had recovered from COVID-19. The chain employs TRBV10-1 and TRBJ2-3, with 12 junctional bases fitting TRBD2. The sample was peripheral blood. The bases read TGCGCCAGCAGTGCGACTAGCGGGGGTGGAGATACGCAGTATTTT. Its protein reads: CASSATSGGGDTQYF.